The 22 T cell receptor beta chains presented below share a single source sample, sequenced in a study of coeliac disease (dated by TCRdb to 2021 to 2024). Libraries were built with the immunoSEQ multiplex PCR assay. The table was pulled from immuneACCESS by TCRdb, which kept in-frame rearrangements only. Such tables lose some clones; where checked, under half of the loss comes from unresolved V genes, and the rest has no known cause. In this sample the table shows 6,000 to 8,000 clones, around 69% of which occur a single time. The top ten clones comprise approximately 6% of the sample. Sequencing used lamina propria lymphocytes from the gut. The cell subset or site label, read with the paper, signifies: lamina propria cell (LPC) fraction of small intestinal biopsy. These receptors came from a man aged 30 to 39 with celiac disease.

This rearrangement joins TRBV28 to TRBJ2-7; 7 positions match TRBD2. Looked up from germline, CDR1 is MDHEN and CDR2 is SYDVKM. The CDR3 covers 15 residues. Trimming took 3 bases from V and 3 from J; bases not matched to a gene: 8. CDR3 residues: CASSFVLGLDYEQYF. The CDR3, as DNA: TGTGCCAGCAGTTTTGTTTTAGGACTAGACTACGAGCAGTACTTC.

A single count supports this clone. The CDR3 sequence is CASSQVGPGEIYGYTF. The CDR3 DNA is TGTGCCAGCAGCCAAGTCGGCCCAGGGGAAATCTATGGCTACACCTTC. V is TRBV4-2 and J is TRBJ1-2; a weak D match, TRBD1 (6 bases). Germline V gene data show CDR1 as LGHNA and CDR2 as YNFKEQ. This CDR3 has 16 amino acids. V was cut by 1 base and J by 4 bases, with 16 bases left in between.

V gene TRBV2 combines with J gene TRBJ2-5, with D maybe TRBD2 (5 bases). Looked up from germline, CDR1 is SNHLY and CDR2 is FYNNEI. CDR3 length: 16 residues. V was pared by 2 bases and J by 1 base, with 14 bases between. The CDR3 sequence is CASSELARGFQETQYF. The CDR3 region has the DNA TGTGCCAGCAGTGAACTGGCACGGGGATTCCAAGAGACCCAGTACTTC. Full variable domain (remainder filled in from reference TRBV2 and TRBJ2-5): EPEVTQTPSHQVTQMGQEVILRCVPISNHLYFYWYRQILGQKVEFLVSFYNNEISEKSEIFDDQFSVERPDGSNFTLKIRSTKLEDSAMYFCASSELARGFQETQYFGPGTRLLVL.

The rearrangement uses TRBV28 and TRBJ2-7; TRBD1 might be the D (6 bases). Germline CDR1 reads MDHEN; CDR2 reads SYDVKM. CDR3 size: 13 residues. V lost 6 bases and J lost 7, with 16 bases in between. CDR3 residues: CASRTGGVEEQYF. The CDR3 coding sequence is TGTGCCAGCAGGACAGGTGGGGTTGAAGAGCAGTACTTC.

The CDR3 loop is CASSVAGDRLNTEAFF. For the CDR3, the DNA is TGTGCCAGCAGCGTAGCTGGGGACAGATTGAACACTGAAGCTTTCTTT. The rearrangement links TRBV9 to TRBJ1-1, with 7 bases aligning to TRBD1. J was trimmed by 0 bases and V by 0 bases; bases with no gene match: 5. CDR3 length: 16 amino acids. Germline CDR1 reads SGDLS; CDR2 reads YYNGEE.

The CDR3 DNA reads as TGTGCCAGCAGTGAATTCTCGACAGGGGCTTTTGGTGAAGCTTTCTTT. Residues: CASSEFSTGAFGEAFF. This chain links TRBV2 with TRBJ1-1; 8 bases agree with TRBD1. The CDR3 runs to 16 residues. V lost 2 bases to trimming and J lost 7 bases; unmatched junction nucleotides: 12. Looked up from germline, CDR1 is SNHLY and CDR2 is FYNNEI.

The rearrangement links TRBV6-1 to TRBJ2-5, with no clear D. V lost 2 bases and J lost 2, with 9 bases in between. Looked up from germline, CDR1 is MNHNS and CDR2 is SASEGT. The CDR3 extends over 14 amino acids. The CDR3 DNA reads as TGTGCCAGCAGTGAATTTTGGCAGCAAGAGACCCAGTACTTC. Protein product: CASSEFWQQETQYF.

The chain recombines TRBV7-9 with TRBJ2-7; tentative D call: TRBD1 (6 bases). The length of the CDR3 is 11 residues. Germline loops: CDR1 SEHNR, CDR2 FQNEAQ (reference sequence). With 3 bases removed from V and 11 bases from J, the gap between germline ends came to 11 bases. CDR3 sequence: CASSLGAEKYF. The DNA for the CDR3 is TGTGCCAGCAGCTTGGGGGCAGAGAAGTACTTC.

CDR3 residues: CASSRSTGIGNTIYF. CDR3 in DNA: TGTGCCAGTAGTAGATCGACAGGGATCGGAAACACCATATATTTT. V and J are TRBV19 and TRBJ1-3, with 7 bases matching TRBD1. The germline CDR1 and CDR2 sequences are LNHDA and SQIVND (reference sequence). Trimming took 4 bases from V and 4 from J; bases not matched to a gene: 7. The CDR3 runs to 15 residues.

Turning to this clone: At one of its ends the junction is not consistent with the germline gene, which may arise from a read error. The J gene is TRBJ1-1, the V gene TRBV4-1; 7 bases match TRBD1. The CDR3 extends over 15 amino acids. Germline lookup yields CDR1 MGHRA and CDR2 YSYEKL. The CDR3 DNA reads TGCGCCAGCAGCCAAAATGACAGGGTTCACACTAAAGCTTTCTTT. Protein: CASSQNDRVHTKAFF.

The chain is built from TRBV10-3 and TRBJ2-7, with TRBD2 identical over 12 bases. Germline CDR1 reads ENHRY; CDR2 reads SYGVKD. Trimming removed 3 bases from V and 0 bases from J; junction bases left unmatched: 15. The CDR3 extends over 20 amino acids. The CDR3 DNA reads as TGTGCCATCAGTGATTTCTGGACTAGCGGGACTACGCGACGCTCCTACGAGCAGTACTTC. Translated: CAISDFWTSGTTRRSYEQYF.

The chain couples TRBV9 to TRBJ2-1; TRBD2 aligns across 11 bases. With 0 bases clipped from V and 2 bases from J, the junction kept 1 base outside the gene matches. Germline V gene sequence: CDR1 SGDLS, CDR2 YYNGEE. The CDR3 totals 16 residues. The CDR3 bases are TGTGCCAGCAGCGTAGGACTAGCGGGACCCTACAATGAGCAGTTCTTC. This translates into CASSVGLAGPYNEQFF.

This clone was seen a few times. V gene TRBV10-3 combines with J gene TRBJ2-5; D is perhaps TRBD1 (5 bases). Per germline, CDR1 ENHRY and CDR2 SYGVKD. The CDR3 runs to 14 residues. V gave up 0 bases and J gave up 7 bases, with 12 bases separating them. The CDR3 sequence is CAISESDIPGTQYF. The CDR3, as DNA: TGTGCCATCAGTGAGTCGGACATTCCGGGGACCCAGTACTTC.

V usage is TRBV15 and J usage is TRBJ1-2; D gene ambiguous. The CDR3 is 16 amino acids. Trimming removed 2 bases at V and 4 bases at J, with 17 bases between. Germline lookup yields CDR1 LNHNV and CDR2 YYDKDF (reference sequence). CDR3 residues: CATSRPYSKIFYGYTF. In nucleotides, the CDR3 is TGTGCCACCAGCAGACCGTACAGTAAGATCTTCTATGGCTACACCTTC.

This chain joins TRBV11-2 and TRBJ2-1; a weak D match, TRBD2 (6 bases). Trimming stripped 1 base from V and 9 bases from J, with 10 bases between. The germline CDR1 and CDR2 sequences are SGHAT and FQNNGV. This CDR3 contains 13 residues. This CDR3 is CASSLGRGREQFF. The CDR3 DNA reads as TGTGCCAGCAGCTTAGGGCGGGGACGTGAGCAGTTCTTC.

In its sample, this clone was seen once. The CDR3 nucleotides are TGCGCCAGCAGGGACGGGGGGGGTTACGAGCAGTACTTC. The encoded protein is CASRDGGGYEQYF. The chain recombines TRBV5-1 with TRBJ2-7; 8 positions agree with TRBD2. The CDR3 runs to 13 residues. From germline, CDR1 is SGHRS and CDR2 YFSETQ. V lost 5 bases to trimming and J lost 4 bases; unmatched junction nucleotides: 5.

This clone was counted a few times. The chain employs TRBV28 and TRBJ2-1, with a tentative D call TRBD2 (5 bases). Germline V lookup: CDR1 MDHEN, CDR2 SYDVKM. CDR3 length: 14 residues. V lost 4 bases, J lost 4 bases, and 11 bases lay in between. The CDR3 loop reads CASSSSFSYNEQFF. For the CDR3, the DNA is TGTGCCAGCAGTTCTAGCTTTTCTTACAATGAGCAGTTCTTC.

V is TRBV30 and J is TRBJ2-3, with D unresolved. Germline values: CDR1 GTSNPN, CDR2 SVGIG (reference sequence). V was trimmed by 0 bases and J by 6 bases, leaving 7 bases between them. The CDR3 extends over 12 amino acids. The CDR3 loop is CAWSVQSDTQYF. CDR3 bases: TGTGCCTGGAGTGTACAGTCGGATACGCAGTATTTT. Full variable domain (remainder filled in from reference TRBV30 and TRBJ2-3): SQTIHQWPATLVQPVGSPLSLECTVEGTSNPNLYWYRQAAGRGLQLLFYSVGIGQISSEVPQNLSASRPQDRQFILSSKKLLLSDSGFYLCAWSVQSDTQYFGPGTRLTVL.

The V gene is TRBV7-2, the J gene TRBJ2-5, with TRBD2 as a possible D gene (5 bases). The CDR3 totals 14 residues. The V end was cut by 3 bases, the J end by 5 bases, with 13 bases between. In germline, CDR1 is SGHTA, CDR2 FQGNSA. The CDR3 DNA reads TGTGCCAGCAGCTTGAACCGGGATTTTGAGACCCAGTACTTC. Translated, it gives CASSLNRDFETQYF. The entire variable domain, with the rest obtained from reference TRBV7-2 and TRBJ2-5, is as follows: GAGVSQSPSNKVTEKGKDVELRCDPISGHTALYWYRQSLGQGLEFLIYFQGNSAPDKSGLPSDRFSAERTGGSVSTLTIQRTQQEDSAVYLCASSLNRDFETQYFGPGTRLLVL.

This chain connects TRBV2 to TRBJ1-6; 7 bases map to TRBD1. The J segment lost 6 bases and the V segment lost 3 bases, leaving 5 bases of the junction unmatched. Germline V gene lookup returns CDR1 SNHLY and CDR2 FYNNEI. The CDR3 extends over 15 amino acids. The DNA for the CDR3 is TGTGCCAGCAGTGAGGAGGGGGCTGGTAATTCACCCCTCCACTTT. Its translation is CASSEEGAGNSPLHF.

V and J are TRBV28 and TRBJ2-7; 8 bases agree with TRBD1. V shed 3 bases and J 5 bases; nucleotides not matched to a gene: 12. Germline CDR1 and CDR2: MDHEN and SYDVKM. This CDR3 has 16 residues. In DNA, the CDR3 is TGTGCCAGCAGTTTCCCCCATCAGGGGGCTCGCGACGAGCAGTACTTC. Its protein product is CASSFPHQGARDEQYF.

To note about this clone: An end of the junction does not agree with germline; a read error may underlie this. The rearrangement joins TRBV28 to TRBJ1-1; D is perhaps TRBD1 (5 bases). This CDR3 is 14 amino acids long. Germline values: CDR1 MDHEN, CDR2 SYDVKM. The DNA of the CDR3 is TGTGCCAGCAGTTTGACAGATCTGAACACTAAAGCTTTCTTT. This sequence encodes CASSLTDLNTKAFF.